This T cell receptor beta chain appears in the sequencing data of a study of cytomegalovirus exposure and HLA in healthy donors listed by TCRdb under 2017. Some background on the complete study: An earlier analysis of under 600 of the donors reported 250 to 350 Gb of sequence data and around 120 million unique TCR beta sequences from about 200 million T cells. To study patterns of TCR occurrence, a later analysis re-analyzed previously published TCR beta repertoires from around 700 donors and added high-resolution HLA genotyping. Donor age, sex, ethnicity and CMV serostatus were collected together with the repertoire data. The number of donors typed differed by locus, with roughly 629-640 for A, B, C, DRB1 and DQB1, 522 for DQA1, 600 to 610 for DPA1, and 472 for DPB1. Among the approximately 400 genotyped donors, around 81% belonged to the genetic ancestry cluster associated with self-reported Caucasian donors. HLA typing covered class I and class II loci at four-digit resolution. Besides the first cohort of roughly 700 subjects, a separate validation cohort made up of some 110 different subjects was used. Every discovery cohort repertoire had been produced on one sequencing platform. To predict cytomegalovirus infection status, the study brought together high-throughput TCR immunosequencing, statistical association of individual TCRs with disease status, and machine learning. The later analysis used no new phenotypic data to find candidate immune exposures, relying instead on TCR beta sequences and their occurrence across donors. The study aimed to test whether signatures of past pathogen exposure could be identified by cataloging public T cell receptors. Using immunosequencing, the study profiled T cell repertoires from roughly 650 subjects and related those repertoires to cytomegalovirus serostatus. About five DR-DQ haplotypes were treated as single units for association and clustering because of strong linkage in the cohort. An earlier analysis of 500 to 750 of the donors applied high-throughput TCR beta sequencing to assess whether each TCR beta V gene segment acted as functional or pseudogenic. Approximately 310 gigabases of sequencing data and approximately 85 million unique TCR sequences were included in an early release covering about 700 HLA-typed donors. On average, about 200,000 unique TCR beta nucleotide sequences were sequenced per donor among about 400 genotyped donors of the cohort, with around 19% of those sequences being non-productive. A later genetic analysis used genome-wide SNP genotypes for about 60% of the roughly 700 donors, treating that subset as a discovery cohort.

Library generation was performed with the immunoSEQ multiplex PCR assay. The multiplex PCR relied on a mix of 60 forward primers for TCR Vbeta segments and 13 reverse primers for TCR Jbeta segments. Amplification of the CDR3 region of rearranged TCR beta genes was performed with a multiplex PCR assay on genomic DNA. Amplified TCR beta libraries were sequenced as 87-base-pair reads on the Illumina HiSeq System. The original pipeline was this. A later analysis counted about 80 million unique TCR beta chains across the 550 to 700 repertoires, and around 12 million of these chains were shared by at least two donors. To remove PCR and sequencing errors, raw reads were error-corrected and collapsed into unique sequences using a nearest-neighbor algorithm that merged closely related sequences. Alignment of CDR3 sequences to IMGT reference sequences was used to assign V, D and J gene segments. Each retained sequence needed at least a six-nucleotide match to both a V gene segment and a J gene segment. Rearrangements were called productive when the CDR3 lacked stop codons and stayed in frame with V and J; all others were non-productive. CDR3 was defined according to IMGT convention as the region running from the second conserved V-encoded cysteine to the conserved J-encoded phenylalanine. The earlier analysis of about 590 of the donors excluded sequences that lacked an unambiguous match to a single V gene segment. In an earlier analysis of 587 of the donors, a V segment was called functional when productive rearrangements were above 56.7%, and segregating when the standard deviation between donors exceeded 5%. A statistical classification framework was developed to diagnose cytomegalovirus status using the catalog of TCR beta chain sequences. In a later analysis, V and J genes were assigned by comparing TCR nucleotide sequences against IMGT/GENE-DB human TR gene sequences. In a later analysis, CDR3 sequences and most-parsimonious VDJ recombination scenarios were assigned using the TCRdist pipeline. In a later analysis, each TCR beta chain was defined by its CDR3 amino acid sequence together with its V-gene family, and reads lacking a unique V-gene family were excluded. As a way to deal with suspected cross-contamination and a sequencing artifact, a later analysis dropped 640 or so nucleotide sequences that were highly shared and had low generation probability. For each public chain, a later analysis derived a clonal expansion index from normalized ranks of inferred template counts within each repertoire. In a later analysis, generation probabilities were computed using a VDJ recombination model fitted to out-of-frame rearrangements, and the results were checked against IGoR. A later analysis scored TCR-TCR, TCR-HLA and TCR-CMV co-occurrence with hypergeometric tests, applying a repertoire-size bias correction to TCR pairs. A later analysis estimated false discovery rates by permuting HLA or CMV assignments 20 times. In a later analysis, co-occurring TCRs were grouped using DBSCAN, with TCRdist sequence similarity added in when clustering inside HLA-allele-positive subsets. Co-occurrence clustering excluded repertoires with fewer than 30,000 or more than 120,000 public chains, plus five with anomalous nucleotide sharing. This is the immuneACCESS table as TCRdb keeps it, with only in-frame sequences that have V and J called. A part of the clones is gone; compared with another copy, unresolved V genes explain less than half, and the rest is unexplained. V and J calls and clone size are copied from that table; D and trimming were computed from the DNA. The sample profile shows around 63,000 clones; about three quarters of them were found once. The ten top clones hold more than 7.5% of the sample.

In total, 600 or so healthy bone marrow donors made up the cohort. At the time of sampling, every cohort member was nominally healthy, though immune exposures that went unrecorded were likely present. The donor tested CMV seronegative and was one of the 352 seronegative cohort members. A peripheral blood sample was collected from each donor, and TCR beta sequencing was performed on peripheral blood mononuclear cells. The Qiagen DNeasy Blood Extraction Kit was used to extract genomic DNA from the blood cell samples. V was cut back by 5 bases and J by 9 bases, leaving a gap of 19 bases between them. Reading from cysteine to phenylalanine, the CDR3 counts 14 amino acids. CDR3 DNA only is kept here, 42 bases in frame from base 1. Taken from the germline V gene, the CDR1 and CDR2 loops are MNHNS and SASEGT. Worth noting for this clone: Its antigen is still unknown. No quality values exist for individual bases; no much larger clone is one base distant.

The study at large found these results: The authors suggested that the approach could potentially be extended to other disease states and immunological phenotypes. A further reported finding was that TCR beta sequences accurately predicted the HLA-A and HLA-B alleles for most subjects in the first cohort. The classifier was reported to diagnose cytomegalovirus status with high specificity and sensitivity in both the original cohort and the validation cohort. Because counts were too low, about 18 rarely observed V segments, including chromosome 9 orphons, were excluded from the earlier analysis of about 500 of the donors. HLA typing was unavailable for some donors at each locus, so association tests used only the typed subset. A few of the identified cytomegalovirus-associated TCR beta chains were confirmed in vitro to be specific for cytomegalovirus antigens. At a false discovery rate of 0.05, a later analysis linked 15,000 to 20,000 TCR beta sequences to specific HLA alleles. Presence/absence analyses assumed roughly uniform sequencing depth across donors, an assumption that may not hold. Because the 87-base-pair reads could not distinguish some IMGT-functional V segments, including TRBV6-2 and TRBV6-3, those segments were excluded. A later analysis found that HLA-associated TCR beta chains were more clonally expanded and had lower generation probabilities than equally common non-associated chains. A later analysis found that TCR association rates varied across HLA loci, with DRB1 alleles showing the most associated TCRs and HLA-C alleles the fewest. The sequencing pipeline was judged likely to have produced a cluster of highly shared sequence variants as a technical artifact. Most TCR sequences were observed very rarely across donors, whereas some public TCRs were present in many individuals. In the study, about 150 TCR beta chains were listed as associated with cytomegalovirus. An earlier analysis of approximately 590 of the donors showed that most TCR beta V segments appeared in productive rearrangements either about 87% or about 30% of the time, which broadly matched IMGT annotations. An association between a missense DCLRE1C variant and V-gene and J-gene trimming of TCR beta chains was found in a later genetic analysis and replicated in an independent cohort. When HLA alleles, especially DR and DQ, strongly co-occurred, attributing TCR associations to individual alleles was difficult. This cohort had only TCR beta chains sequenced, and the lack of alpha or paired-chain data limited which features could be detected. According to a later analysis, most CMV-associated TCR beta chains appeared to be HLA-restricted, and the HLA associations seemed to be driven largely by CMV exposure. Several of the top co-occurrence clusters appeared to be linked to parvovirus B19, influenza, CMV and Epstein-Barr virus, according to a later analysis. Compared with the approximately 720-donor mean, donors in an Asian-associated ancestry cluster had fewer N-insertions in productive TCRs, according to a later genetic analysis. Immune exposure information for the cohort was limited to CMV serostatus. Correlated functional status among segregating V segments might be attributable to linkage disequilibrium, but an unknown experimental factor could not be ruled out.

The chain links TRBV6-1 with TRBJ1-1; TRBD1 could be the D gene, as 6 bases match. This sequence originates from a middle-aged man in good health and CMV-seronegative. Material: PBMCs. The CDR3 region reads CASSSLGIGGKAFF. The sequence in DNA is TGTGCCAGCAGTTCCCTCGGGATAGGGGGTAAAGCTTTCTTT.